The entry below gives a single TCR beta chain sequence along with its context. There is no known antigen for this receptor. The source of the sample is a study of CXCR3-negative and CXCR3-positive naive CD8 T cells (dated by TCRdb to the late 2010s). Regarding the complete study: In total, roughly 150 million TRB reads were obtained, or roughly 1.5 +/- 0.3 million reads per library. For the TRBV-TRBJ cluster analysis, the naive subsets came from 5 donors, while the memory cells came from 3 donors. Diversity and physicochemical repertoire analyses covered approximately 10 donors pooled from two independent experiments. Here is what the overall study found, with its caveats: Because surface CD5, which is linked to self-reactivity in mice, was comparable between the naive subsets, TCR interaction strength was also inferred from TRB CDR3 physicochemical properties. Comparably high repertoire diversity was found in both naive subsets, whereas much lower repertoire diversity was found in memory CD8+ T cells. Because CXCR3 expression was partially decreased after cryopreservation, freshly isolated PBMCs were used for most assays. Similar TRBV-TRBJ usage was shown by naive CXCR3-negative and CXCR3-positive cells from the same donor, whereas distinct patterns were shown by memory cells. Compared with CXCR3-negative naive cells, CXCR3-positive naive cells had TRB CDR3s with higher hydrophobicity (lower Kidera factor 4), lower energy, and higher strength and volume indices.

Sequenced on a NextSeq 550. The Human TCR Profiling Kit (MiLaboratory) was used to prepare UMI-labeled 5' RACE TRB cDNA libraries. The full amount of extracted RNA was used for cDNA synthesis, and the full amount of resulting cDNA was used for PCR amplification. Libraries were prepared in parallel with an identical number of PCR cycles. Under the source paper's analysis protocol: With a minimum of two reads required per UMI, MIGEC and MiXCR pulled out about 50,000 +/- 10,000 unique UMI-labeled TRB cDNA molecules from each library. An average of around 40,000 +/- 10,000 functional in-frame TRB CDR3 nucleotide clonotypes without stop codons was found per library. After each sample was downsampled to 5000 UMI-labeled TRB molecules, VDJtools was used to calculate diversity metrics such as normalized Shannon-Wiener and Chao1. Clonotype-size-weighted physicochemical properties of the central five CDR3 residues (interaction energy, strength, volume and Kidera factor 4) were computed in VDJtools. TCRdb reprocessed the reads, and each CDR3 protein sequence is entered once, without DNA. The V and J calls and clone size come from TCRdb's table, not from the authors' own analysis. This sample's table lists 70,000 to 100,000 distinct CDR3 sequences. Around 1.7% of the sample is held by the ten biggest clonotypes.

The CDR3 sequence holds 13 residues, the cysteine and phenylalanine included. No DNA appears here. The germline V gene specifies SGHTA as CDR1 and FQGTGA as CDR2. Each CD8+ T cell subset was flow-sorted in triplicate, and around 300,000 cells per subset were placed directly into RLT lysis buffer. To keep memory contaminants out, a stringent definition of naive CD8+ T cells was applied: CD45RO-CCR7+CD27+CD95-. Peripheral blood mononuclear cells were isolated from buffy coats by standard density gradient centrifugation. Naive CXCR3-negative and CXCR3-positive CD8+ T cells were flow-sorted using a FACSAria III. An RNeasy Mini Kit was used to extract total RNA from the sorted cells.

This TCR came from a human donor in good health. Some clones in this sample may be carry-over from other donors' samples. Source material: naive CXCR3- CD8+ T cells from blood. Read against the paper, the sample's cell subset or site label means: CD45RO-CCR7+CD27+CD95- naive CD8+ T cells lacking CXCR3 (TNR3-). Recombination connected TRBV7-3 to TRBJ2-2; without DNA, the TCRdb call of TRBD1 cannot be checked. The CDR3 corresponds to CASSSGQTGELFF.